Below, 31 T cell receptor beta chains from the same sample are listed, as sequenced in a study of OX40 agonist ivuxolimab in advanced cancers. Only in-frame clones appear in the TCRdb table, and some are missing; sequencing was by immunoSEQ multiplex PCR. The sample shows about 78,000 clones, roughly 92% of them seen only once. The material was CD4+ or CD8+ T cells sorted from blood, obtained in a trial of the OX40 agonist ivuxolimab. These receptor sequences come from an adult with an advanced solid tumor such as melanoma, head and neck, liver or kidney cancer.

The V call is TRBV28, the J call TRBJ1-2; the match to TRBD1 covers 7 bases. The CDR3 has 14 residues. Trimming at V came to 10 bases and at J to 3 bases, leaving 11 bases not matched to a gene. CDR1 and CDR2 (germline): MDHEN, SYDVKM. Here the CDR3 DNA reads TGTGCCATCTCACCGCCCCAGGGGGACTATGGCTACACCTTC. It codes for CAISPPQGDYGYTF.

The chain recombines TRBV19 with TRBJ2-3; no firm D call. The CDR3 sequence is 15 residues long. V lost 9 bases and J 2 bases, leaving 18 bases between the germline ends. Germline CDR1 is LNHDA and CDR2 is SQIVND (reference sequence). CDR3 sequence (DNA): TGTGCCAGCGGGCTTGCCGAACACTCCACAGATACGCAGTATTTT. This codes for CASGLAEHSTDTQYF.

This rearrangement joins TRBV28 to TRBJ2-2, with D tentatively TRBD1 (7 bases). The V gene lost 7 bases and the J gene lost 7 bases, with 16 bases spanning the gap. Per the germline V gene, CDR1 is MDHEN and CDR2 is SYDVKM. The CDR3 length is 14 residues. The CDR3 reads CASMVPGGHGELFF. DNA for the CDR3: TGTGCCAGCATGGTCCCAGGGGGGCACGGGGAGCTGTTTTTT.

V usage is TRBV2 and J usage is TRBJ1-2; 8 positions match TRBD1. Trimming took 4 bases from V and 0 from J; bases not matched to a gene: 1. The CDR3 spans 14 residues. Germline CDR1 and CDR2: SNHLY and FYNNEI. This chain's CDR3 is CASSADRANYGYTF. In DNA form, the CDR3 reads TGTGCCAGCAGTGCGGACAGGGCTAACTATGGCTACACCTTC.

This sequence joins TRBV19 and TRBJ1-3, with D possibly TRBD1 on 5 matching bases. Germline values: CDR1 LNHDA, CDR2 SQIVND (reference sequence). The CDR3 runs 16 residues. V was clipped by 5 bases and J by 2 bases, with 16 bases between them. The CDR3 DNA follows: TGTGCCAGTAGTGATTGGCGACAGAAGGCTGGAAACACCATATATTTT. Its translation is CASSDWRQKAGNTIYF.

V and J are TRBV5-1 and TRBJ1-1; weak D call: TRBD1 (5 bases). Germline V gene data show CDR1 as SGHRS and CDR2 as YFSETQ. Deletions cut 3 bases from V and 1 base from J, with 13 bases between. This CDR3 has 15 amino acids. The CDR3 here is CASSYAGKRNTEAFF. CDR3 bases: TGCGCCAGCAGCTACGCAGGGAAACGGAACACTGAAGCTTTCTTT.

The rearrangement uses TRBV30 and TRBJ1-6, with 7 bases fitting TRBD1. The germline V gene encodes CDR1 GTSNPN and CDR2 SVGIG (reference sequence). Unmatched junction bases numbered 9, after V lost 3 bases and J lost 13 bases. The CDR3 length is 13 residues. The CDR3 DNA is TGTGCCTGGAGGGGACAGCCTCATTGGCCCCTCCACTTT. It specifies CAWRGQPHWPLHF.

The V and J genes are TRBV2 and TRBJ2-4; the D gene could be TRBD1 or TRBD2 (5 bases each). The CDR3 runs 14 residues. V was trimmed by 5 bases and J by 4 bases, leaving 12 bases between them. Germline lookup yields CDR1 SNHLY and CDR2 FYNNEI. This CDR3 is CASSSGTVKNIQYF. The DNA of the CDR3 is TGTGCCAGCAGTTCCGGGACCGTTAAAAACATTCAGTACTTC.

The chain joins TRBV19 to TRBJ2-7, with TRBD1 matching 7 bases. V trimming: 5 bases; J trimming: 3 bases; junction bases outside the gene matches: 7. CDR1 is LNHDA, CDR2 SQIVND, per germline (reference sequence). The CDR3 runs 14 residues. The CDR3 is CASSHGTAVYEQYF. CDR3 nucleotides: TGTGCCAGTAGTCATGGGACAGCAGTCTACGAGCAGTACTTC.

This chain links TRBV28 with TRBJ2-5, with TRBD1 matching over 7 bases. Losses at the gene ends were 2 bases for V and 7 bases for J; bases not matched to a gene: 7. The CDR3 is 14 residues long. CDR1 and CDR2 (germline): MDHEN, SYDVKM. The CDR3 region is CASSLLTGIPTQYF. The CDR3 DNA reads TGTGCCAGCAGTTTACTGACAGGGATACCGACCCAGTACTTC.

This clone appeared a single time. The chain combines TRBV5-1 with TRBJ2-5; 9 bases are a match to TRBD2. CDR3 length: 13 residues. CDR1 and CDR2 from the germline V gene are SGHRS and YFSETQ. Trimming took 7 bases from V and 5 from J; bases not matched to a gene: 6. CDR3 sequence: CASRSGRRETQYF. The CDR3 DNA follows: TGCGCCAGCCGGAGCGGGAGGAGGGAGACCCAGTACTTC.

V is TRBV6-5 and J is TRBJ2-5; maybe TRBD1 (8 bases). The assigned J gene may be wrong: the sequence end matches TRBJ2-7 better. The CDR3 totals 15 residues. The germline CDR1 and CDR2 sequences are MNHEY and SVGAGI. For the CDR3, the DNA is TGTGCCACAAAGCGGGACAGGCTCGAGACGAACGAGCAGTACTTC. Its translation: CATKRDRLETNEQYF.

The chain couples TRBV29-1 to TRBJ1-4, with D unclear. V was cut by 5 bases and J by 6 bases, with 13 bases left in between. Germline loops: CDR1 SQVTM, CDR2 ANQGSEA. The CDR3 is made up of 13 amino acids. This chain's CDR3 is CSVIRSADEKLFF. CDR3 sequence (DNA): TGCAGCGTTATACGGTCGGCGGATGAAAAACTGTTTTTT.

CDR3 protein: CASGEGLSPGELFF. For the CDR3, the DNA is TGCGCCAGCGGGGAGGGCCTATCTCCTGGGGAGCTGTTTTTT. The genes are TRBV5-1 and TRBJ2-2; 7 bases align to TRBD2. The V and J ends lost 7 bases and 8 bases, in that order; junction bases with no gene match: 11. The germline gives CDR1 SGHRS, CDR2 YFSETQ. The CDR3 sequence is 14 residues long.

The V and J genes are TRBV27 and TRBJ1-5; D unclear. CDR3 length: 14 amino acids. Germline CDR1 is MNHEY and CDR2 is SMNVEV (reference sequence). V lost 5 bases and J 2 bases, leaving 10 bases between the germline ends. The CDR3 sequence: CASSPPRGNQPQHF. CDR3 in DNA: TGTGCCAGCAGTCCCCCGCGGGGCAATCAGCCCCAGCATTTT.

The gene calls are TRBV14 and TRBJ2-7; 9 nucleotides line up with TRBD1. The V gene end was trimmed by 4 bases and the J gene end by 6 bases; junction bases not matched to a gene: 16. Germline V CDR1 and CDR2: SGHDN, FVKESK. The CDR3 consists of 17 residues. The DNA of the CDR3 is TGTGCCAGCAGCCCCCCAGTCCCCCCGGACAGGGGTGGCGAGCAGTACTTC. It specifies CASSPPVPPDRGGEQYF.

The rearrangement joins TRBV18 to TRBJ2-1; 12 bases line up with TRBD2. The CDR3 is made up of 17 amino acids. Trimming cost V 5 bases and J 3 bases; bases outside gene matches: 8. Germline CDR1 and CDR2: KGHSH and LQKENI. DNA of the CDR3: TGTGCCAGCTCAACTGCCGGGACTAGCGGGTACTACAATGAGCAGTTCTTC. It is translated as CASSTAGTSGYYNEQFF.

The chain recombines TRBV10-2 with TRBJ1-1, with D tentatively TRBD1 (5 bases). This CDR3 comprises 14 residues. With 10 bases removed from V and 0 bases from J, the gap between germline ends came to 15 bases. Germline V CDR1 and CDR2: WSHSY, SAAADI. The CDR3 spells CATLLDTMNTEAFF. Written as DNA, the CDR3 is TGCGCCACCCTCTTGGACACAATGAACACTGAAGCTTTCTTT.

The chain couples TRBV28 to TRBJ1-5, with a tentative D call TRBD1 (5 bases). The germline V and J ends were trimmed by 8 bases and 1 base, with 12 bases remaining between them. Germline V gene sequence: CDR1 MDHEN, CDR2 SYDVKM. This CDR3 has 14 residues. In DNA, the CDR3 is TGTGCCAGCTCGACGGGGGGGAGCAATCAGCCCCAGCATTTT. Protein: CASSTGGSNQPQHF.

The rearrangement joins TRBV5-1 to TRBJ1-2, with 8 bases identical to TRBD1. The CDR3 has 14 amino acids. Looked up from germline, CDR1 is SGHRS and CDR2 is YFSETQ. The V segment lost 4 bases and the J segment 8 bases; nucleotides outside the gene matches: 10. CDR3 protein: CASSTRTGTGGYTF. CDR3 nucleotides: TGCGCCAGCAGCACCAGGACAGGGACCGGGGGCTACACCTTC.

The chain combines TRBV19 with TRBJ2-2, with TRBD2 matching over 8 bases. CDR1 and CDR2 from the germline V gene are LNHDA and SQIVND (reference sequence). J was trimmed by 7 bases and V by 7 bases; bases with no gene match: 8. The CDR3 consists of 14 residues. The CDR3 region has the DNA TGTGCCAGTAAGCCGGGAGGGCCAGGCGGGGAGCTGTTTTTT. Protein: CASKPGGPGGELFF. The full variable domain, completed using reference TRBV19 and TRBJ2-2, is DGGITQSPKYLFRKEGQNVTLSCEQNLNHDAMYWYRQDPGQGLRLIYYSQIVNDFQKGDIAEGYSVSREKKESFPLTVTSAQKNPTAFYLCASKPGGPGGELFFGEGSRLTVL.

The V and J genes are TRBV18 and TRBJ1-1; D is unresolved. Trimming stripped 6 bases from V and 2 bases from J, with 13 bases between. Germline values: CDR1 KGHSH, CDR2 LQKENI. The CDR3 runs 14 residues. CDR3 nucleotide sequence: TGTGCCAGCTCCCCCACAAGGATTAACACTGAAGCTTTCTTT. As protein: CASSPTRINTEAFF. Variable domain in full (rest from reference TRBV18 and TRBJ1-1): NAGVMQNPRHLVRRRGQEARLRCSPMKGHSHVYWYRQLPEEGLKFMVYLQKENIIDESGMPKERFSAEFPKEGPSILRIQQVVRGDSAAYFCASSPTRINTEAFFGQGTRLTVV.

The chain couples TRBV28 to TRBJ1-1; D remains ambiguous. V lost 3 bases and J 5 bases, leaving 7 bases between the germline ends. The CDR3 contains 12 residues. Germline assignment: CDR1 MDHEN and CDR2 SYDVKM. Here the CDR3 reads CASSFPMTEAFF. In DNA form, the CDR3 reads TGTGCCAGCAGTTTTCCCATGACTGAAGCTTTCTTT.

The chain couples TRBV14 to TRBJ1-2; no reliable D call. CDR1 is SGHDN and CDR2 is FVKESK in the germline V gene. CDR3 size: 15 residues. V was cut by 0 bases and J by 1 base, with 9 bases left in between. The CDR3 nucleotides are TGTGCCAGCAGCCAAGACGTCAGAAATAACTATGGCTACACCTTC. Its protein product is CASSQDVRNNYGYTF.

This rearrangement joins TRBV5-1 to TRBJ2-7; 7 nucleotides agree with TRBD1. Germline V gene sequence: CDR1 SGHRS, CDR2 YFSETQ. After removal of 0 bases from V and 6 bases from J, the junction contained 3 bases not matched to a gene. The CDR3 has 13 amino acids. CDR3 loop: CASSLAGGAEQYF. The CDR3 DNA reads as TGCGCCAGCAGCTTGGCAGGGGGTGCCGAGCAGTACTTC.

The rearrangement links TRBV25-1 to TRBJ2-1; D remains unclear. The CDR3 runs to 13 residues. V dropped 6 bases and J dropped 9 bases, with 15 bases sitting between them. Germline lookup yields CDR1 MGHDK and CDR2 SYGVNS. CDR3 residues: CASRGRLGIEQFF. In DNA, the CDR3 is TGTGCCAGCAGAGGGCGTTTGGGTATTGAGCAGTTCTTC.

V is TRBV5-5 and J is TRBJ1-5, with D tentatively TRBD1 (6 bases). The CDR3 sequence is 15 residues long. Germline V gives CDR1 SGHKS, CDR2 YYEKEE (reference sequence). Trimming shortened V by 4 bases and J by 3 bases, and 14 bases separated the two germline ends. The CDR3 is CASSKETGVNQPQHF. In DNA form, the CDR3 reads TGTGCCAGCAGCAAAGAGACAGGAGTCAATCAGCCCCAGCATTTT.

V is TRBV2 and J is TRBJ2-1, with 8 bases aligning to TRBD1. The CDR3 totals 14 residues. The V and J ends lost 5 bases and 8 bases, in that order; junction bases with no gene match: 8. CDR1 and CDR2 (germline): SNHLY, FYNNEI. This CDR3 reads CASSLLDRGDEQFF. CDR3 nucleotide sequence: TGTGCCAGCAGTCTTCTCGACAGGGGCGATGAGCAGTTCTTC.

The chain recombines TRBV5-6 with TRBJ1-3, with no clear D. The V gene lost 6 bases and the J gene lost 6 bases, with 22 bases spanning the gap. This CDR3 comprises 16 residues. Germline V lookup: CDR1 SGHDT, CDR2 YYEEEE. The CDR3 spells CASTHPVPGPENTIYF. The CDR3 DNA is TGTGCCAGCACCCATCCGGTACCCGGGCCTGAAAACACCATATATTTT.

CDR3 region: CASNRRQGGTDTQYF. The CDR3 DNA sequence: TGTGCCAGCAACAGACGACAGGGAGGCACAGATACGCAGTATTTT. The chain links TRBV25-1 to TRBJ2-3, with 7 bases matching TRBD1. This CDR3 has 15 amino acids. J was trimmed by 1 base and V by 7 bases; bases with no gene match: 8. Germline loops: CDR1 MGHDK, CDR2 SYGVNS.

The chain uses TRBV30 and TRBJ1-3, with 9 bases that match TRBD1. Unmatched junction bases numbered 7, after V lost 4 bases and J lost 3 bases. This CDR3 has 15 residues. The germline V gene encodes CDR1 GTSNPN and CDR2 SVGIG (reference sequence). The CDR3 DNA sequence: TGTGCCTGGACCGTCACAGGGGGCTTTGGAAACACCATATATTTT. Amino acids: CAWTVTGGFGNTIYF.